This T cell receptor beta chain was captured by sequencing in a study of OX40 agonist ivuxolimab in advanced cancers. Study-level information: The mean age was approximately 56 years, ranging from 23 to 79, with less than 90% of participants male.

V lost 1 base to trimming and J lost 3 bases; unmatched junction nucleotides: 4. CDR3 length equals 15 residues. The germline V gene has CDR1 MGHRA and CDR2 YSYEKL. Blood samples were obtained at baseline, cycle 4 day 1, and cycle 7 day 1. The repertoire was sequenced with immunoSEQ multiplex PCR; TCRdb's copy has only in-frame clones and lacks some. The sample shows tens of thousands of clones, about 88% of them seen only once. Study results and caveats: Circulating CD4+ and CD8+ T cells showed clonal expansion by week 6 at 0.1 to 3.0 mg/kg. Nonresponders included some who also had low normalized T-cell clonal expansion.

This clone has more than one count but fewer than ten. Its antigen is unknown. This chain joins TRBV4-1 and TRBJ2-7; 9 bases are shared with TRBD1. The starting material was CD4+ or CD8+ T cells sorted from blood, obtained in a trial of the OX40 agonist ivuxolimab. This TCR derives from an adult with an advanced solid tumor such as melanoma, head and neck, liver or kidney cancer. The CDR3: CASSQVGTGIYEQYF. The CDR3 coding sequence is TGCGCCAGCAGCCAAGTCGGGACAGGGATCTACGAGCAGTACTTC.